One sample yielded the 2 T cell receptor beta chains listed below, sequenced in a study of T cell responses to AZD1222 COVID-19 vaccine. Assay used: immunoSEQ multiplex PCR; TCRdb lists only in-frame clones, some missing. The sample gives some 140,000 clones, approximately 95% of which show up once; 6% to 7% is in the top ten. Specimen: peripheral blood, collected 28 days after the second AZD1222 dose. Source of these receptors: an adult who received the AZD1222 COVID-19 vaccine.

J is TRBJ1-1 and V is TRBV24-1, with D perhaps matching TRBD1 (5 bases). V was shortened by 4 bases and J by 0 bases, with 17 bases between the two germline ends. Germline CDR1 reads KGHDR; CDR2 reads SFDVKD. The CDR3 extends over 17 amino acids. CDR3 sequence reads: CATSEWGPGSLNTEAFF. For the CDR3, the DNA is TGTGCCACCAGTGAGTGGGGACCGGGCTCTCTGAACACTGAAGCTTTCTTT.

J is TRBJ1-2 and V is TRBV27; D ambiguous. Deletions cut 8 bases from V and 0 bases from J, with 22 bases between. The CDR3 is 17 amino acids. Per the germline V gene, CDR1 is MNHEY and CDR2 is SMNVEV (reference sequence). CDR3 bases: TGTGCCAGCCGATCCTCAGACGCGGCGGATCCTAACTATGGCTACACCTTC. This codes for CASRSSDAADPNYGYTF.